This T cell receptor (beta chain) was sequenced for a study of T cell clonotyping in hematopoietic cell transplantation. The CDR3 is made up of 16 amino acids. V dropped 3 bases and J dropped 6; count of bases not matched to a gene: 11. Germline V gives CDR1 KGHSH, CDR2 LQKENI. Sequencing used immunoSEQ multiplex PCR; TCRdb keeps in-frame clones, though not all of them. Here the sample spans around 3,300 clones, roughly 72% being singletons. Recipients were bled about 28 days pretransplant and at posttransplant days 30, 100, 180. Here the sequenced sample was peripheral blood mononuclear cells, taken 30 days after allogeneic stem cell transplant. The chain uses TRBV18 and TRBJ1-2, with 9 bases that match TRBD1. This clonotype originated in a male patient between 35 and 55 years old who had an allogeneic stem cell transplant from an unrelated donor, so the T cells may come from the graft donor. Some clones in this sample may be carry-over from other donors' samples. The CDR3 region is CASSPYEGQGEDGYTF. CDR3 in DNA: TGTGCCAGCTCACCCTATGAGGGACAGGGTGAAGATGGCTACACCTTC.